These 3 T cell receptor beta chains originate from one sample sequenced in a study of beta chain features in type 1 diabetes. Since all of the isolated RNA was reverse transcribed, expressed TCRB transcripts were what got sequenced. Clones were sequenced by immunoSEQ multiplex PCR, and TCRdb holds only the in-frame ones, with some missing. The profile shows about 450,000 clones, more than 9.5% of them singletons. The source material was naive CD4+ T cells from blood. These TCRs come from a woman aged 18-30 years in good health.

This clone was seen a few times. V and J are TRBV4-3 and TRBJ2-2, with 8 nucleotides matching TRBD2. V shed 0 bases and J 13 bases; nucleotides not matched to a gene: 4. This CDR3 comprises 13 residues. Per germline, CDR1 LGHNA and CDR2 YSLEER. The CDR3 DNA reads TGCGCCAGCAGCCAAGATCAGCGGGGGCGGCTGTTTTTT. Its translation is CASSQDQRGRLFF.

This clone was counted between two and nine times. The chain couples TRBV27 to TRBJ2-3, with D unresolved. V was cut by 2 bases and J by 8 bases, with 17 bases left in between. Germline loops: CDR1 MNHEY, CDR2 SMNVEV (reference sequence). This CDR3 has 15 amino acids. CDR3 amino acids: CASSLRADVWGTQYF. The CDR3 DNA follows: TGTGCCAGCAGTTTACGGGCAGACGTCTGGGGTACGCAGTATTTT.

This clone was detected a few times. V and J are TRBV27 and TRBJ1-5; D is unclear. This CDR3 region has 12 residues. Per the germline V gene, CDR1 is MNHEY and CDR2 is SMNVEV (reference sequence). The V and J ends lost 4 bases and 9 bases respectively, with 10 bases between them. DNA of the CDR3: TGTGCCAGCAGTTCCACGCCTGGGCCCCAGCATTTT. This sequence encodes CASSSTPGPQHF.